This T cell receptor (beta chain) came from a study of identical twins. Study-level results: With abundant cord blood beta clonotypes, insertions were fewer; memory repertoires showed no such pattern. Out-of-frame beta chain sequences displayed weaker excess sharing between twins.

As regards this clonotype: Its antigen is unidentified.

The CDR3 length is 13 residues. V lost 7 bases to trimming and J lost 4 bases, with 13 bases between them. Template switching added a universal primer site; cDNA carried unique molecular identifiers. MiXCR was run by TCRdb on the 5' RACE reads, yielding one entry per CDR3 protein. The data show 540,000 or so distinct CDR3 sequences, with about 20% seen just once and approximately 0.48% held by the top ten. This sample was shared with a second study, whose subject was yellow fever vaccine responses in identical twins.

This rearrangement joins TRBV12-3 or TRBV12-4 to TRBJ1-2, with unresolved D. The TCR originated in a woman aged 18-35 years in good health. Input material: CD4+ T cells sorted from blood. The CDR3 coding sequence is TGTGCCAGCACCCGGGGTCGGATCTATGGCTACACCTTC. Residues: CASTRGRIYGYTF.